The next 20 T cell receptor beta chains were all read from a single sample in a study of blood T cells in healthy people across ages. The authors ran a second PCR of 7 to 11 cycles using a sample-barcoded 5' primer and a J-beta primer mix. TCRdb re-called the 5' RACE reads with MiXCR, one entry per CDR3 protein. The sample contains 1.6 million or so distinct CDR3 sequences, about 35% of which appear only once. The sequenced sample was blood. These receptors all come from a woman aged 25-40 years in good health.

J is TRBJ1-5 and V is TRBV27, with D possibly TRBD1 on 6 matching bases. Deletions cut 6 bases from V and 6 bases from J, with 15 bases between. Germline loops: CDR1 MNHEY, CDR2 SMNVEV (reference sequence). This CDR3 spans 14 amino acids. CDR3 sequence: CASRPGGGLQPQHF. The CDR3 DNA sequence: TGTGCCAGCAGACCTGGGGGGGGCCTTCAGCCCCAGCATTTT.

This chain connects TRBV13 to TRBJ1-4, with D perhaps TRBD1 (5 bases). Germline V gene data show CDR1 as PRHDT and CDR2 as FYEKMQ (reference sequence). The length of the CDR3 is 14 residues. V lost 4 bases and J lost 4, with 10 bases in between. The CDR3 sequence is CASSSGRVNEKLFF. In nucleotides, the CDR3 is TGTGCCAGCAGCTCGGGACGGGTTAATGAAAAACTGTTTTTT.

This clonotype was counted between two and nine times. The chain employs TRBV20-1 and TRBJ1-2, with D possibly being TRBD1 (5 bases). With 6 bases removed from V and 12 bases from J, the gap between germline ends came to 17 bases. The germline CDR1 and CDR2 sequences are DFQATT and SNEGSKA (reference sequence). The CDR3 has 11 amino acids. The CDR3 coding sequence is TGCAGTGCCAATGCGGGACGCGGCCACACCTTC. Translating gives CSANAGRGHTF.

V and J are TRBV20-1 and TRBJ2-2, with D possibly matching TRBD1 (6 bases). The CDR3 has 16 amino acids. V lost 0 bases to trimming and J lost 1 base, with 12 bases between them. Germline-derived CDR1 and CDR2 are DFQATT and SNEGSKA (reference sequence). The CDR3 spells CSARDGGRVNTGELFF. The CDR3 DNA follows: TGCAGTGCTAGAGATGGGGGCAGGGTGAACACCGGGGAGCTGTTTTTT.

In this sample, this clonotype turned up a few times. The CDR3 bases are TGTGCCAGCAGCTTAGCCAGGGGGCGCACGTTGGTGAGTGGGGAGCAGTACTTC. It is translated as CASSLARGRTLVSGEQYF. This chain connects TRBV13 to TRBJ2-7, with TRBD1 matching over 8 bases. Losses at the gene ends were 1 base for V and 7 bases for J; bases not matched to a gene: 18. The CDR3 runs to 18 residues. Germline-derived CDR1 and CDR2 are PRHDT and FYEKMQ (reference sequence). The full variable domain, completed using reference TRBV13 and TRBJ2-7, is AAGVIQSPRHLIKEKRETATLKCYPIPRHDTVYWYQQGPGQDPQFLISFYEKMQSDKGSIPDRFSAQQFSDYHSELNMSSLELGDSALYFCASSLARGRTLVSGEQYFGPGTRLTVT.

In DNA form, the CDR3 reads TGTGCCAGCAGTTACTCTTATGGTGGGGGGTCCAAAACCTACGAGCAGTACTTC. It codes for CASSYSYGGGSKTYEQYF. The rearrangement links TRBV6-5 to TRBJ2-7; D possibly corresponds to TRBD2 (6 bases). This CDR3 is 18 amino acids long. Germline V gene sequence: CDR1 MNHEY, CDR2 SVGAGI. Trimming shortened V by 0 bases and J by 2 bases, and 20 bases separated the two germline ends.

There are a few counts of this clonotype. The rearrangement uses TRBV27 and TRBJ2-7; D possibly corresponds to TRBD1 (5 bases). The CDR3 extends over 12 amino acids. V lost 4 bases, J lost 7 bases, and 11 bases lay in between. The germline V gene encodes CDR1 MNHEY and CDR2 SMNVEV (reference sequence). The DNA for the CDR3 is TGTGCCAGCAGTTCGGTAGGGGCTGAGCAGTACTTC. Protein sequence: CASSSVGAEQYF.

This clonotype occurred a few times. The rearrangement uses TRBV3-1 and TRBJ2-7; TRBD2 aligns across 9 bases. After removal of 4 bases from V and 5 bases from J, the junction contained 12 bases not matched to a gene. Germline assignment: CDR1 LGHDT and CDR2 YNNKEL (reference sequence). CDR3 size: 16 residues. The CDR3: CASSPQLREGQDEQYF. Written as DNA, the CDR3 is TGTGCCAGCAGCCCCCAGCTGCGGGAGGGCCAGGACGAGCAGTACTTC.

This clonotype was counted between two and nine times. The gene calls are TRBV3-1 and TRBJ2-5; 7 bases line up with TRBD2. V gave up 4 bases and J gave up 4 bases; unmatched junction bases: 6. CDR3 length: 14 amino acids. Germline assignment: CDR1 LGHDT and CDR2 YNNKEL (reference sequence). CDR3: CASSRSGIPETQYF. The CDR3 DNA sequence: TGTGCCAGCAGCCGGAGCGGGATCCCAGAGACCCAGTACTTC.

Note on this clonotype: No DNA is shown, since the ends of the CDR3 on it are uncertain; the CDR3 is the one TCRdb lists. V usage is TRBV12-3 or TRBV12-4 and J usage is TRBJ1-4; the table calls TRBD1, which could not be checked here. The CDR3 length equals 14 residues, ends included. CDR3 sequence reads: CASSFGDGNEKRFF.

The table lists this clonotype with a few counts. As DNA, the CDR3 is TGCGCCAGCAGCCAAGATCCCGGGGGGACAGACTACAATGAGCAGTTCTTC. It encodes CASSQDPGGTDYNEQFF. The rearrangement joins TRBV4-1 to TRBJ2-1, with D perhaps given as TRBD1 or TRBD2 (7 bases each). Trimming cost V 0 bases and J 3 bases, with 15 bases left between them. The CDR3 runs 17 residues. The germline V gene encodes CDR1 MGHRA and CDR2 YSYEKL.

The table lists this clonotype with a few counts. The V call is TRBV7-2, the J call TRBJ1-5; TRBD1 matches at 7 bases. The CDR3 has 16 residues. Germline lookup yields CDR1 SGHTA and CDR2 FQGNSA. V lost 0 bases, J lost 7 bases, and 9 bases stayed unmatched. The CDR3 reads CASSLASGRGWQPQHF. CDR3 bases: TGTGCCAGCAGCTTAGCGTCCGGCAGGGGGTGGCAGCCCCAGCATTTT.

This clonotype showed up many times. The chain links TRBV29-1 to TRBJ2-5; D not resolved. Trimming took off 4 bases at V and 7 bases at J, with 22 bases between the two ends. This CDR3 is 15 amino acids long. Germline V lookup: CDR1 SQVTM, CDR2 ANQGSEA. The CDR3 is CSVGYTSDRLATQYF. The CDR3 DNA sequence: TGCAGCGTTGGGTATACGTCGGACCGTCTGGCGACCCAGTACTTC.

This clonotype came up a few times. The chain joins TRBV28 to TRBJ2-1; 8 bases match TRBD2. Per the germline V gene, CDR1 is MDHEN and CDR2 is SYDVKM. J lost 0 bases, V lost 11 bases, and 12 bases had no gene match. The CDR3 runs 16 residues. CDR3: CASRLAGLSSYNEQFF. The CDR3, as DNA: TGTGCCTCTAGGCTAGCGGGCCTAAGCTCCTACAATGAGCAGTTCTTC. The whole variable domain, filled in from reference TRBV28 and TRBJ2-1, reads DVKVTQSSRYLVKRTGEKVFLECVQDMDHENMFWYRQDPGLGLRLIYFSYDVKMKEKGDIPEGYSVSREKKERFSLILESASTNQTSMYLCASRLAGLSSYNEQFFGPGTRLTVL.

This clonotype appeared a few times. The rearrangement links TRBV6-1 to TRBJ2-1; perhaps TRBD1 as D (6 bases). This CDR3 spans 15 amino acids. Germline loops: CDR1 MNHNS, CDR2 SASEGT. V was shortened by 6 bases and J by 4 bases, with 16 bases between the two germline ends. In nucleotides, the CDR3 is TGTGCCAGCAGCCGACAGGTCAGTCAGTACAATGAGCAGTTCTTC. Residues: CASSRQVSQYNEQFF.

This clonotype has more than one count but fewer than ten. The chain links TRBV7-2 to TRBJ2-3; D gene ambiguous. Trimming left V 4 bases short and J 2 bases short, with 13 bases between. CDR3 size: 15 residues. Germline V gene data show CDR1 as SGHTA and CDR2 as FQGNSA. The CDR3 DNA reads as TGTGCCAGCAGCTCCAGAGTCGGTTACACAGATACGCAGTATTTT. This translates into CASSSRVGYTDTQYF.

V is TRBV12-3 or TRBV12-4 and J is TRBJ2-5; 8 bases align to TRBD1. With 5 bases clipped from V and 4 bases from J, the junction kept 9 bases outside the gene matches. The CDR3 spans 15 residues. The CDR3 nucleotides are TGTGCCAGCAGTCCTCAGGGGGCGCGCGGAGAGACCCAGTACTTC. Translation gives CASSPQGARGETQYF.

The V call is TRBV4-1, the J call TRBJ1-1; D possibly corresponds to TRBD1 (5 bases). Germline V CDR1 and CDR2: MGHRA, YSYEKL. Trimming took 4 bases from V and 6 from J, leaving 18 bases between them. The CDR3 spans 15 residues. DNA of the CDR3: TGCGCCAGCAGCCCCCCGGCGGGGGAATTGCCTGAAGCTTTCTTT. Its protein is CASSPPAGELPEAFF.

The sample holds a few counts of this clonotype. The rearrangement links TRBV6-5 to TRBJ2-1; no clear D gene. Per the germline V gene, CDR1 is MNHEY and CDR2 is SVGAGI. This CDR3 has 13 amino acids. Trimming left V 2 bases short and J 7 bases short, with 9 bases between. The CDR3 bases are TGTGCCAGCAGTTACGGGCTCTGGAATGAGCAGTTCTTC. This codes for CASSYGLWNEQFF.

Details on this clonotype: At one end the junction does not follow the germline gene, possibly because of a read error. The CDR3 here is CASSVGGGGGDAQYF. CDR3 nucleotides: TGTGCCAGCAGCGTAGGCGGCGGGGGGGGAGATGCGCAGTATTTT. The chain links TRBV9 to TRBJ2-3; 9 bases are a match to TRBD2. Germline CDR1 reads SGDLS; CDR2 reads YYNGEE. This CDR3 is built from 15 residues. The full variable domain, rest sourced from reference TRBV9 and TRBJ2-3, is DSGVTQTPKHLITATGQRVTLRCSPRSGDLSVYWYQQSLDQGLQFLIQYYNGEERAKGNILERFSAQQFPDLHSELNLSSLELGDSALYFCASSVGGGGGDAQYFGPGTRLTVL.